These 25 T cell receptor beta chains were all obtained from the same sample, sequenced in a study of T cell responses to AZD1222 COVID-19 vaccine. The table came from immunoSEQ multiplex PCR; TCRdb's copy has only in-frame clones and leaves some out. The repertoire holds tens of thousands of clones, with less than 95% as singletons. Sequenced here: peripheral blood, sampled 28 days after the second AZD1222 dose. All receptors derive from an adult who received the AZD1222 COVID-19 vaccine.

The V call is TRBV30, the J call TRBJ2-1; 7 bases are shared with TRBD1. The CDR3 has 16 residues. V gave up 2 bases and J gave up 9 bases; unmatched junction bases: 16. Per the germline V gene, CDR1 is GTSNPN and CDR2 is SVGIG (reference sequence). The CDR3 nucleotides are TGTGCCTGGAGTTCGCTGACAGGCACAGGGGCTGTTGAGCAGTTCTTC. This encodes CAWSSLTGTGAVEQFF. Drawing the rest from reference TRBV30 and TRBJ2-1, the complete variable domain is SQTIHQWPATLVQPVGSPLSLECTVEGTSNPNLYWYRQAAGRGLQLLFYSVGIGQISSEVPQNLSASRPQDRQFILSSKKLLLSDSGFYLCAWSSLTGTGAVEQFFGPGTRLTVL.

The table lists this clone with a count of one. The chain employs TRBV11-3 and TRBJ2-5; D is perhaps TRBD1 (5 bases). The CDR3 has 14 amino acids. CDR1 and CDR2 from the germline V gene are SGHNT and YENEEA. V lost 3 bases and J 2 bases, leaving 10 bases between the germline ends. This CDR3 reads CASSFGAGQETQYF. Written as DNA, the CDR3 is TGTGCCAGCAGCTTTGGGGCAGGGCAAGAGACCCAGTACTTC.

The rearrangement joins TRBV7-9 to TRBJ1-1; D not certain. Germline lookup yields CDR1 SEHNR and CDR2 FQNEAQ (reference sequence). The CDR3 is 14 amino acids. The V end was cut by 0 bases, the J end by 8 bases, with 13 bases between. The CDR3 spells CASSLARRAEEAFF. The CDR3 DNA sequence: TGTGCCAGCAGCTTAGCGAGGAGGGCCGAAGAAGCTTTCTTT.

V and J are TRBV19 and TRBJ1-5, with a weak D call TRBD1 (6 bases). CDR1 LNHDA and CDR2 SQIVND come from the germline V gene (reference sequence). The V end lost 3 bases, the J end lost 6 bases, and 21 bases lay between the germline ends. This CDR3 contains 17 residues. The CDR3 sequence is CASSIPRGPDVRQPQHF. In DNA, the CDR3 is TGTGCCAGTAGTATCCCCCGGGGGCCGGACGTACGTCAGCCCCAGCATTTT.

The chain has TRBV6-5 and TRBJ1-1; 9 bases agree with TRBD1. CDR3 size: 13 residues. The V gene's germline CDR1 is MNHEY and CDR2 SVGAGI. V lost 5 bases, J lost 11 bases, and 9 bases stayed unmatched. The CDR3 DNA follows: TGTGCCAGCAGTCCTCGGACAGGGGAGGTGGCTTTCTTT. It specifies CASSPRTGEVAFF.

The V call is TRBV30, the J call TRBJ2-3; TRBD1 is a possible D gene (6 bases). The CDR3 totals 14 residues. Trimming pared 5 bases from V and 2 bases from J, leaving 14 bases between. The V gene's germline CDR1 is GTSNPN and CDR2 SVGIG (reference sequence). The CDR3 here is CAWSRGQPTDTQYF. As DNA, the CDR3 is TGTGCCTGGTCCAGGGGCCAACCCACAGATACGCAGTATTTT.

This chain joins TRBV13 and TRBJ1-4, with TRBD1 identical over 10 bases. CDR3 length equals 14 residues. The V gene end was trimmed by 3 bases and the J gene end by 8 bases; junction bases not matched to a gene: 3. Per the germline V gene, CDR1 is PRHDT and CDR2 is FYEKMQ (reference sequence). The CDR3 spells CASSFGTGAEKLFF. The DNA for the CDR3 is TGTGCCAGCAGCTTTGGGACAGGGGCGGAAAAACTGTTTTTT.

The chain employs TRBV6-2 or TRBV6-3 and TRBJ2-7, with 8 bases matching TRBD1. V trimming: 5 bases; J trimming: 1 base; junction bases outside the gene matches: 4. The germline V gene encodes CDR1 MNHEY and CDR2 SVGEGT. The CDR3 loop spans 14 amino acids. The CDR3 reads CASSPGQGSYEQYF. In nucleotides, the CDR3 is TGTGCCAGCAGTCCCGGACAGGGTTCCTACGAGCAGTACTTC.

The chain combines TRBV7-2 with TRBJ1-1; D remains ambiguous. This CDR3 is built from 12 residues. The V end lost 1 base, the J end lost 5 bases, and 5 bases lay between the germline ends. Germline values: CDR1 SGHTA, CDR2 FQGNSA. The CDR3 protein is CASSLGVTEAFF. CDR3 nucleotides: TGTGCCAGCAGCTTAGGAGTGACTGAAGCTTTCTTT.

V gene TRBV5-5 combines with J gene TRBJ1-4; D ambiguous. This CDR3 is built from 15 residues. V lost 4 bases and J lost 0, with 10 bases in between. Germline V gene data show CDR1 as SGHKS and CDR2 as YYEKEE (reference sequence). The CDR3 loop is CASSAGDSTNEKLFF. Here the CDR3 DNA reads TGTGCCAGCAGCGCCGGCGATTCAACTAATGAAAAACTGTTTTTT.

Here the CDR3 DNA reads TGCGCCACCAGACAGGGGGCGGACTATGGCTACACCTTC. Protein product: CATRQGADYGYTF. This chain uses TRBV5-1 with TRBJ1-2; 10 bases map to TRBD1. Germline values: CDR1 SGHRS, CDR2 YFSETQ. J was trimmed by 3 bases and V by 9 bases; bases with no gene match: 5. The CDR3 runs 13 residues.

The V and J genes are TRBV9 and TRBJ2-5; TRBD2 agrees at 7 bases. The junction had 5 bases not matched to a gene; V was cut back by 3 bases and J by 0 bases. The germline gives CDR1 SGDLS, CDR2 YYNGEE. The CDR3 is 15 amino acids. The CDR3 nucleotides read TGTGCCAGCAGCGCTGGGCGGGGGTACCAAGAGACCCAGTACTTC. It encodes CASSAGRGYQETQYF.

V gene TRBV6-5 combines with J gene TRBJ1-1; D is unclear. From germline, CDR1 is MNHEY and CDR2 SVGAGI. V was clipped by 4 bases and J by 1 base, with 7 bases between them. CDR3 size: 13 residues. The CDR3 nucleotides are TGTGCCAGCAGTTTATCCCCGAACACTGAAGCTTTCTTT. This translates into CASSLSPNTEAFF.

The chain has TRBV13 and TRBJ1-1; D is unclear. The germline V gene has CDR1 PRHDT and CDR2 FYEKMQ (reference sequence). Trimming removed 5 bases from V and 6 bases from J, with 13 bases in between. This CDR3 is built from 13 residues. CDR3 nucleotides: TGTGCCAGCAGCCTCCGACGGTTGGCTGAAGCTTTCTTT. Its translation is CASSLRRLAEAFF.

Written as DNA, the CDR3 is TGCGCCAGCAGCCCTACCCATACCATGAACACTGAAGCTTTCTTT. This gives the protein CASSPTHTMNTEAFF. The chain carries TRBV5-1 and TRBJ1-1; D ambiguous. This CDR3 contains 15 residues. The V and J ends lost 4 bases and 0 bases respectively, with 13 bases between them. CDR1 and CDR2 from the germline V gene are SGHRS and YFSETQ.

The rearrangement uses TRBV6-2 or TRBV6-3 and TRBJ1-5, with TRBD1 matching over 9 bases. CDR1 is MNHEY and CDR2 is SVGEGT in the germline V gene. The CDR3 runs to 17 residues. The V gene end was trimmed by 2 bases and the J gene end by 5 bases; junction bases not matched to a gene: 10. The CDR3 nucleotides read TGTGCCAGCAGTTACGTAGAGGGACAGGGATACGATCAGCCCCAGCATTTT. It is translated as CASSYVEGQGYDQPQHF.

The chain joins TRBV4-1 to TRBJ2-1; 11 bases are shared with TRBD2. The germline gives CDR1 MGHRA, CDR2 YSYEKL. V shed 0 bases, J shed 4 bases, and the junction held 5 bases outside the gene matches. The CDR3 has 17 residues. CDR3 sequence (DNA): TGCGCCAGCAGCCAAGATGGGCTAGCGGGGGGTTACAATGAGCAGTTCTTC. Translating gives CASSQDGLAGGYNEQFF.

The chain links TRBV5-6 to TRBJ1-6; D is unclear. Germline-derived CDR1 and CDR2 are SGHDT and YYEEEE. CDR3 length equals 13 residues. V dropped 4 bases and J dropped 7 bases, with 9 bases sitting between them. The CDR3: CASSRRINSPLHF. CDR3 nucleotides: TGTGCCAGCAGCCGACGGATCAATTCACCCCTCCACTTT.

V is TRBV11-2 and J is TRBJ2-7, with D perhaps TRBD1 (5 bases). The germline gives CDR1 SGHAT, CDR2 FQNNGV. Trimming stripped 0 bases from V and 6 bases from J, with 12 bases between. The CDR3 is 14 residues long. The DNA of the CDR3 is TGTGCCAGCAGCTTAGATCCAAGGGGCCGCGAGCAGTACTTC. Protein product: CASSLDPRGREQYF.

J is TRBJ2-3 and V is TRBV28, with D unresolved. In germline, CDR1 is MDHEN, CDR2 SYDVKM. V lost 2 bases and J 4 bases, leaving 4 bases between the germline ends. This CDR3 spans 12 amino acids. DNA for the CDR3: TGTGCCAGCAGTTTAGGCCCAGATACGCAGTATTTT. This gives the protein CASSLGPDTQYF.

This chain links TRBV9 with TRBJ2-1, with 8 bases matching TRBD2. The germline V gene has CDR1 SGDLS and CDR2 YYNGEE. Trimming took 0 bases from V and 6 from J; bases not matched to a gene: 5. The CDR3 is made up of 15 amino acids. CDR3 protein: CASSVAGGPGNEQFF. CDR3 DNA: TGTGCCAGCAGCGTAGCGGGGGGGCCGGGCAATGAGCAGTTCTTC.

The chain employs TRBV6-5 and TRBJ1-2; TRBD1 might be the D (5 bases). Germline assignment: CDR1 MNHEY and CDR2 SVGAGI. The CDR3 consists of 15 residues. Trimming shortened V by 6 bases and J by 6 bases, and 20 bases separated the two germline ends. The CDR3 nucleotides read TGTGCCAGCAGGGGACTGCACGGCGGGTTGGATGGCTACACCTTC. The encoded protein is CASRGLHGGLDGYTF.

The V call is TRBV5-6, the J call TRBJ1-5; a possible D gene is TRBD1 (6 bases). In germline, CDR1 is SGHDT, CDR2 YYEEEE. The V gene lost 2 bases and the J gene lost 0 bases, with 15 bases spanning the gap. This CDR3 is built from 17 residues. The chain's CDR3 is CASSLQVDSYSNQPQHF. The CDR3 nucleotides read TGTGCCAGCAGCTTACAGGTGGACAGCTATAGCAATCAGCCCCAGCATTTT.

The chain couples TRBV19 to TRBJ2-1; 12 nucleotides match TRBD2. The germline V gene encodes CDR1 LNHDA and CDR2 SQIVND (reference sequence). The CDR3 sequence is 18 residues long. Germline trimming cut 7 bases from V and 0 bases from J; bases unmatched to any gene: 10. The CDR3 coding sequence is TGTGCCAGTACCTCCCTAGCGGGGGGGCCTAGCTCCTACAATGAGCAGTTCTTC. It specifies CASTSLAGGPSSYNEQFF.

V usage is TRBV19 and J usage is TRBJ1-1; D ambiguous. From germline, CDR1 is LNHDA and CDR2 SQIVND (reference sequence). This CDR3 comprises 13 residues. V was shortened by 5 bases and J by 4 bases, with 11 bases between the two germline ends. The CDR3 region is CASSLGIGTEAFF. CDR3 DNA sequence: TGTGCCAGTAGTTTAGGGATTGGCACTGAAGCTTTCTTT.